One sample yielded the 31 T cell receptor beta chains listed below, sequenced in a study of cytomegalovirus exposure and HLA in healthy donors. PCR was performed using 60 Vbeta and 13 Jbeta primers. The data were produced by immunoSEQ multiplex PCR, yet TCRdb's version contains in-frame clones alone and is incomplete. The profile shows more than 100,000 clones, around 66% of them singletons. Sequencing was performed on PBMCs. The receptor set was obtained from a woman aged 35 to 49 in good health and CMV-seropositive.

This clone occurred a few times. DNA of the CDR3: TGTGCCAGCATGCGGGGAAAGAACACCGGGGAGCTGTTTTTT. Encoded protein: CASMRGKNTGELFF. This sequence joins TRBV11-2 and TRBJ2-2; possible D gene TRBD2, 6 bases. CDR3 length equals 14 residues. In germline, CDR1 is SGHAT, CDR2 FQNNGV. Trimming removed 7 bases from V and 1 base from J, with 10 bases in between.

This clone was seen more than once but under ten times. The junction shows a germline mismatch at one end, possibly a read error. J is TRBJ1-1 and V is TRBV28; 9 bases are shared with TRBD1. Germline-derived CDR1 and CDR2 are MDHEN and SYDVKM. The CDR3 sequence is 12 residues long. In DNA, the CDR3 is TGTGCCAGCGGGACAGGGAAAGGCTTTTCGGGTTTT. Translating gives CASGTGKGFSGF.

This rearrangement joins TRBV4-2 to TRBJ2-3; TRBD2 might be the D (7 bases). The CDR3 length is 18 residues. With 1 base removed from V and 0 bases from J, the gap between germline ends came to 17 bases. CDR1 and CDR2 from the germline V gene are LGHNA and YNFKEQ. The CDR3 coding sequence is TGTGCCAGCAGCCAAGGTGGGAGGGGGAGCTCTAGCACAGATACGCAGTATTTT. Encoded protein: CASSQGGRGSSSTDTQYF.

The V gene is TRBV28, the J gene TRBJ2-2; 9 bases are shared with TRBD1. The CDR3 runs 11 residues. The germline V gene encodes CDR1 MDHEN and CDR2 SYDVKM. V shed 4 bases, J shed 16 bases, and the junction held 4 bases outside the gene matches. This chain's CDR3 is CASSSGQGPFF. The CDR3 nucleotides read TGTGCCAGCAGTTCGGGACAGGGTCCGTTTTTT.

The chain joins TRBV21-1 to TRBJ1-4; TRBD1, the table's D call, was not compared with the DNA. TRBV21-1 is a pseudogene locus. There are 19 residues in the CDR3. The CDR3 DNA reads TGTGCCAGCAGCAAAGGGGGGTGGGACAGGGAGTTATGTAGTGAAAAACTGTTTTTT. Its protein is CASSKGGWDRELCSEKLFF.

This clone qualifies as medium-sized (0.01 to 0.1%). The V call is TRBV6-1, the J call TRBJ1-4; 8 bases line up with TRBD1. In germline, CDR1 is MNHNS, CDR2 SASEGT. J gave up 7 bases and V 4 bases, and 8 bases lay outside the gene matches. The CDR3 contains 15 residues. CDR3 coding DNA: TGTGCCAGCAGTGCAGGAGGACAGGGCAGTGAAAAACTGTTTTTT. This translates into CASSAGGQGSEKLFF.

The CDR3 bases are TGTGCCAGCAGTGAGGAAGATGCCGGGACTAGCAGTCACAATGAGCAGTTCTTC. Its translation is CASSEEDAGTSSHNEQFF. The V and J genes are TRBV6-4 and TRBJ2-1; TRBD2 matches at 9 bases. The CDR3 loop spans 18 amino acids. V was clipped by 3 bases and J by 5 bases; unmatched bases: 14. The germline V gene encodes CDR1 MRHNA and CDR2 SNTAGT.

V and J are TRBV5-1 and TRBJ2-1; 12 bases align to TRBD1. CDR1 and CDR2 from the germline V gene are SGHRS and YFSETQ. Losses at the gene ends were 3 bases for V and 7 bases for J; bases not matched to a gene: 11. The CDR3 has 17 residues. The CDR3 DNA is TGCGCCAGCAGCTCTGGGACAGGGGGCCCTTTTATAAATGAGCAGTTCTTC. This encodes CASSSGTGGPFINEQFF.

With regard to this clone: One end of the junction fails to match germline, which may point to a read error. The chain employs TRBV7-9 and TRBJ1-1; 7 bases are shared with TRBD1. The CDR3 is 17 amino acids. Germline V gene data show CDR1 as SEHNR and CDR2 as FQNEAQ (reference sequence). The CDR3: CSSSLVSQTGFFTEAFF. In DNA form, the CDR3 reads TGTTCCAGCAGCTTAGTTTCCCAGACAGGGTTTTTCACTGAAGCTTTCTTT.

The rearrangement uses TRBV11-3 and TRBJ1-2, with a weak D call TRBD1 (6 bases). Germline assignment: CDR1 SGHNT and CDR2 YENEEA. The CDR3 runs to 13 residues. The germline V and J ends were trimmed by 5 bases and 8 bases, with 15 bases remaining between them. In nucleotides, the CDR3 is TGTGCCAGCAGCCTCGAGTGGGGGCAAGGCTACACCTTC. Translated, it gives CASSLEWGQGYTF.

The rearrangement joins TRBV5-1 to TRBJ2-5; 10 positions match TRBD2. Germline CDR1 is SGHRS and CDR2 is YFSETQ. The CDR3 has 16 residues. The V segment lost 0 bases and the J segment 4 bases; nucleotides outside the gene matches: 6. The CDR3 region has the DNA TGCGCCAGCAGCTTGGCTGCTAGCGGGAGTGGAGAGACCCAGTACTTC. This codes for CASSLAASGSGETQYF.

The chain recombines TRBV19 with TRBJ2-5; 7 nucleotides agree with TRBD1. From germline, CDR1 is LNHDA and CDR2 SQIVND (reference sequence). The length of the CDR3 is 15 residues. V dropped 3 bases and J dropped 2; count of bases not matched to a gene: 6. The CDR3 here is CASSISLRGQETQYF. CDR3 bases: TGTGCCAGTAGTATCTCCCTCAGGGGGCAAGAGACCCAGTACTTC.

This clone was seen a handful of times. The chain employs TRBV7-9 and TRBJ1-4, with 7 bases identical to TRBD1. There are 12 residues in the CDR3. CDR1 SEHNR and CDR2 FQNEAQ come from the germline V gene (reference sequence). CDR3 bases: TGTTCCATCCGACAGGGTAATGAAAAACTGTTTTTT. It yields the protein CSIRQGNEKLFF.

The V call is TRBV7-8, the J call TRBJ1-1, with a possible D match to TRBD1 (6 bases). The CDR3 has 14 amino acids. Trimming shortened V by 2 bases and J by 5 bases, and 12 bases separated the two germline ends. Per germline, CDR1 SGHVS and CDR2 FQNEAQ. The CDR3 bases are TGTGCCAGCAGCTTATACGGCAGGGGTACTGAAGCTTTCTTT. It encodes CASSLYGRGTEAFF.

The chain has TRBV5-1 and TRBJ2-2; 10 nucleotides match TRBD2. Germline V gene sequence: CDR1 SGHRS, CDR2 YFSETQ. With V trimmed by 4 bases and J by 7 bases, 10 bases remained unmatched. The CDR3 covers 16 residues. CDR3 coding DNA: TGCGCCAGCAGCCCTACGGCTAGCGGGGGAATCGGGGAGCTGTTTTTT. This codes for CASSPTASGGIGELFF.

This chain uses TRBV5-1 with TRBJ1-4; 7 nucleotides line up with TRBD1. CDR3 length equals 15 residues. Germline CDR1 SGHRS, CDR2 YFSETQ. Losses at the gene ends were 2 bases for V and 5 bases for J; bases not matched to a gene: 6. The CDR3 DNA is TGCGCCAGCAGCTTTACAGGGGTGGGGAATGAAAAACTGTTTTTT. It yields the protein CASSFTGVGNEKLFF.

The chain links TRBV30 to TRBJ2-1; 9 nucleotides agree with TRBD2. The germline gives CDR1 GTSNPN, CDR2 SVGIG (reference sequence). The CDR3 runs to 14 residues. The V gene end was trimmed by 3 bases and the J gene end by 5 bases; junction bases not matched to a gene: 5. CDR3 DNA: TGTGCCTGGAGGCGGGAGGGGACGAACAATGAGCAGTTCTTC. Translating gives CAWRREGTNNEQFF.

There are a few counts of this clone. The rearrangement joins TRBV7-8 to TRBJ1-2; D is unresolved. Trimming left V 5 bases short and J 2 bases short, with 9 bases between. From germline, CDR1 is SGHVS and CDR2 FQNEAQ. The CDR3 spans 13 residues. The DNA for the CDR3 is TGTGCCAGCAGCGATACACAGAACTATGGCTACACCTTC. Its translation: CASSDTQNYGYTF.

This sequence joins TRBV14 and TRBJ1-4; D gene uncertain. Germline V gene lookup returns CDR1 SGHDN and CDR2 FVKESK. V shed 4 bases and J shed 7 bases, with 28 bases lying between them. The CDR3 spans 19 residues. The CDR3 region has the DNA TGTGCCAGCAGCCGAACGGCCGAGGAGCGGGATTGGGCGATTGAAAAACTGTTTTTT. Translated: CASSRTAEERDWAIEKLFF. Filled out from reference TRBV14 and TRBJ1-4, the complete variable domain reads EAGVTQFPSHSVIEKGQTVTLRCDPISGHDNLYWYRRVMGKEIKFLLHFVKESKQDESGMPNNRFLAERTGGTYSTLKVQPAELEDSGVYFCASSRTAEERDWAIEKLFFGSGTQLSVL.

The J gene is TRBJ1-2, the V gene TRBV10-3; D is possibly TRBD1 (6 bases). CDR3 size: 13 residues. CDR1 ENHRY and CDR2 SYGVKD come from the germline V gene. Trimming removed 2 bases from V and 5 bases from J, with 9 bases in between. The CDR3 sequence: CAISEGQGYGYTF. The DNA for the CDR3 is TGTGCCATCAGTGAGGGGCAGGGGTATGGCTACACCTTC.

V is TRBV5-4 and J is TRBJ2-7; D perhaps matches TRBD2 (7 bases). Per germline, CDR1 SGHNT and CDR2 YYREEE (reference sequence). This CDR3 is built from 14 residues. Trimming cost V 1 base and J 4 bases, with 12 bases left between them. CDR3 in DNA: TGTGCCAGCAGCTTGAGCGGGACACGTTACGAGCAGTACTTC. Encoded protein: CASSLSGTRYEQYF.

The table lists this clone with a few counts. The gene calls are TRBV6-6 and TRBJ2-7; tentative D call: TRBD1 (6 bases). This CDR3 has 12 amino acids. In germline, CDR1 is MNHNY, CDR2 SVGAGI (reference sequence). V was pared by 5 bases and J by 3 bases, with 8 bases between. The CDR3 DNA follows: TGTGCCAGCAGTGCAGGGGTCTACGAGCAGTACTTC. Amino acid sequence: CASSAGVYEQYF.

V and J are TRBV4-2 and TRBJ2-1; 7 nucleotides agree with TRBD1. V lost 4 bases to trimming and J lost 7 bases; unmatched junction nucleotides: 7. This CDR3 has 14 residues. The germline CDR1 and CDR2 sequences are LGHNA and YNFKEQ. CDR3 sequence (DNA): TGTGCCAGCAGCCCCAGACAGGGTGAAAATGAGCAGTTCTTC. As protein: CASSPRQGENEQFF.

The V and J genes are TRBV10-3 and TRBJ1-2; a weak D match, TRBD1 (5 bases). V lost 3 bases and J lost 11, with 22 bases in between. This CDR3 has 15 residues. CDR1 is ENHRY, CDR2 SYGVKD, per germline. This CDR3 reads CAISESGTALGGYTF. CDR3 DNA: TGTGCCATCAGTGAATCAGGAACCGCGTTGGGGGGGTACACCTTC.

The chain has TRBV10-3 and TRBJ1-4, with D possibly being TRBD1 (5 bases). Germline V CDR1 and CDR2: ENHRY, SYGVKD. The CDR3 sequence is 13 residues long. V was shortened by 6 bases and J by 5 bases, with 10 bases between the two germline ends. CDR3 nucleotides: TGTGCCATCAGAAGGGCAGGGAATGAAAAACTGTTTTTT. As protein: CAIRRAGNEKLFF.

The chain combines TRBV27 with TRBJ2-7; 8 bases are a match to TRBD1. Trimming at V came to 2 bases and at J to 3 bases, leaving 6 bases not matched to a gene. The CDR3 sequence is 15 residues long. Germline lookup yields CDR1 MNHEY and CDR2 SMNVEV (reference sequence). The DNA for the CDR3 is TGTGCCAGCAGTTTAATCCCGGACAGGGACTACGAGCAGTACTTC. Encoded protein: CASSLIPDRDYEQYF.

This clone was detected a few times. V gene TRBV11-3 combines with J gene TRBJ1-2, with D tentatively TRBD1 (5 bases). Germline CDR1 is SGHNT and CDR2 is YENEEA. V lost 0 bases and J 6 bases, leaving 14 bases between the germline ends. The CDR3 totals 15 residues. In DNA form, the CDR3 reads TGTGCCAGCAGCTTAGAGGGTGGGGCACGAAATGGCTACACCTTC. Translated: CASSLEGGARNGYTF.

The V and J genes are TRBV6-1 and TRBJ1-2, with D hard to call. Trimming took 4 bases from V and 4 from J, leaving 10 bases between them. Germline V CDR1 and CDR2: MNHNS, SASEGT. CDR3 length: 13 residues. Written as DNA, the CDR3 is TGTGCCAGCAGTGCCGACACGGTCTATGGCTACACCTTC. It translates to CASSADTVYGYTF.

The V call is TRBV19, the J call TRBJ2-1, with 11 positions matching TRBD1. The CDR3 is 16 residues long. Trimming cost V 3 bases and J 2 bases; bases outside gene matches: 3. Germline CDR1 is LNHDA and CDR2 is SQIVND (reference sequence). The DNA of the CDR3 is TGTGCCAGTAGTATGTCGGGACAGGGGGCCTACAATGAGCAGTTCTTC. As protein: CASSMSGQGAYNEQFF.

The J gene is TRBJ2-7, the V gene TRBV18; 7 nucleotides align to TRBD2. The V gene end was trimmed by 1 base and the J gene end by 3 bases; junction bases not matched to a gene: 9. The CDR3 has 16 amino acids. The germline V gene has CDR1 KGHSH and CDR2 LQKENI. CDR3 DNA sequence: TGTGCCAGCTCACCACGGGTTTTGGCGGGGGACTACGAGCAGTACTTC. Residues: CASSPRVLAGDYEQYF.

The chain joins TRBV2 to TRBJ1-2, with 7 positions matching TRBD1. Germline CDR1 SNHLY, CDR2 FYNNEI. V lost 8 bases and J lost 4; bases outside the gene matches: 7. The CDR3 runs 13 residues. The CDR3 here is CASGQEIGYGYTF. In DNA form, the CDR3 reads TGTGCCAGCGGACAGGAAATTGGCTATGGCTACACCTTC.